Sequencing of this TCR beta chain was carried out in a study of blood T cell repertoires in COVID-19. Study background: The samples span acute and convalescent COVID-19 from the United States, Italy and Spain.

Using immunoSEQ multiplex PCR, the repertoire was profiled, and TCRdb retains in-frame clones only, with some absent. Here the sample spans fewer than 250,000 clones, just under 90% being singletons. The source material was PBMCs or T cells enriched from blood (not recorded which). The TCR comes from a man aged 50-60 years who had been exposed to COVID-19.

CDR3 nucleotides: TGCAGCGTTCCCCCCGGGACAGTTAACTATGGCTACACCTTC. Its protein product is CSVPPGTVNYGYTF. This chain joins TRBV29-1 and TRBJ1-2; 7 nucleotides agree with TRBD1. Germline values: CDR1 SQVTM, CDR2 ANQGSEA. The CDR3 runs 14 residues. V shed 5 bases, J shed 1 base, and the junction held 7 bases outside the gene matches.